The sequence of this TCR beta chain was determined in a study of CD8 T cells in Susac syndrome. CDR3 length equals 12 residues. The trim removed 6 bases at V and 5 bases at J, leaving 5 bases unmatched. The germline V gene encodes CDR1 DFQATT and CDR2 SNEGSKA (reference sequence). The authors reverse transcribed about 0.5 to 1 ug RNA with random hexamers. TCRdb re-called the immunoSEQ multiplex PCR reads through MiXCR, storing one row per CDR3 protein. The table has over 150,000 distinct CDR3 sequences, roughly 96% seen once. The chain carries TRBV20-1 and TRBJ1-1; TRBD1 matches at 8 bases. This sequence was found in a human donor with multiple sclerosis. The sequenced sample consisted of CD4+ T cells from PBMCs. The CDR3: CSARTGRTEAFF. CDR3 nucleotides: TGCAGTGCCAGGACAGGGCGAACTGAAGCTTTCTTT.